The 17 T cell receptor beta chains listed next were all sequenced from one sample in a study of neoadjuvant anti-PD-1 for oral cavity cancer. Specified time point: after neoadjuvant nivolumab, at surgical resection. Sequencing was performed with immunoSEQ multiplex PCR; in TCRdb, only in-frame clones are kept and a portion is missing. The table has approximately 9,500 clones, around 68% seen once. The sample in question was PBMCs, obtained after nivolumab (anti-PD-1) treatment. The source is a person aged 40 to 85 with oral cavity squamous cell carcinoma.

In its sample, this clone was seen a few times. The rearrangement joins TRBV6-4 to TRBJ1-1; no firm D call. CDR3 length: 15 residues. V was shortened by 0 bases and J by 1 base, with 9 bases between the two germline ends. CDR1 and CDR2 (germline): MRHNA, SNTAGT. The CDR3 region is CASSDSWPPNTEAFF. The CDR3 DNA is TGTGCCAGCAGTGACTCGTGGCCGCCGAACACTGAAGCTTTCTTT.

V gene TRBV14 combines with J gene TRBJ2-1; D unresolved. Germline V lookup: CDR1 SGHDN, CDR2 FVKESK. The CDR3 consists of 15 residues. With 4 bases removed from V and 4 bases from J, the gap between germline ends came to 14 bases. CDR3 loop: CASSRPTVRYNEQFF. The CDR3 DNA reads TGTGCCAGCAGCCGGCCCACGGTCAGATACAATGAGCAGTTCTTC.

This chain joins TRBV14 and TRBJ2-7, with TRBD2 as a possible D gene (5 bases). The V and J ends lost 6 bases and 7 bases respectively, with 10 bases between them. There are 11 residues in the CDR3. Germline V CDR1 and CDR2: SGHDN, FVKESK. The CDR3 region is CASSRSGEQYF. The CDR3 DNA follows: TGTGCCAGCAGTCGCAGCGGTGAGCAGTACTTC.

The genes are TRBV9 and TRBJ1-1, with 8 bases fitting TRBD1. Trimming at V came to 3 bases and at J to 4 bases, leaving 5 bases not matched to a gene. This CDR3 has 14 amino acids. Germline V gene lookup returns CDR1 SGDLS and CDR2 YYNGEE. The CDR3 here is CASSAGQGTTEAFF. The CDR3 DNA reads TGTGCCAGCAGCGCAGGACAGGGTACCACTGAAGCTTTCTTT.

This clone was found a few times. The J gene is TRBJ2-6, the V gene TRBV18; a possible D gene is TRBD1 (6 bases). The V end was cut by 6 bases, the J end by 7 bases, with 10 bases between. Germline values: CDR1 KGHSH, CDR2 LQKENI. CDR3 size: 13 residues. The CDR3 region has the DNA TGTGCCAGCTCGCAACAGGGAGCCAACGTCCTGACTTTC. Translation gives CASSQQGANVLTF. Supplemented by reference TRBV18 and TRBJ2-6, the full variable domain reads NAGVMQNPRHLVRRRGQEARLRCSPMKGHSHVYWYRQLPEEGLKFMVYLQKENIIDESGMPKERFSAEFPKEGPSILRIQQVVRGDSAAYFCASSQQGANVLTFGAGSRLTVL.

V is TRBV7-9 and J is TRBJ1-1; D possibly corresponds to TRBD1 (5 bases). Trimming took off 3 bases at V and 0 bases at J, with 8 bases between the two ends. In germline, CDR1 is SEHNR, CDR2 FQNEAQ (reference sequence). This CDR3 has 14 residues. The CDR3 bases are TGTGCCAGCAGCTTGGGGACGGTGAACACTGAAGCTTTCTTT. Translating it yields CASSLGTVNTEAFF.

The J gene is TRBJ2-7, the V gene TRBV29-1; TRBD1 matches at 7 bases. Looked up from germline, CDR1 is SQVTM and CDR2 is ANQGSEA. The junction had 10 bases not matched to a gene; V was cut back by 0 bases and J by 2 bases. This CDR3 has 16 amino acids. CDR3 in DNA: TGCAGCGTTGAAGATAGGGACAGCCTATCCCCCTACGAGCAGTACTTC. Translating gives CSVEDRDSLSPYEQYF.

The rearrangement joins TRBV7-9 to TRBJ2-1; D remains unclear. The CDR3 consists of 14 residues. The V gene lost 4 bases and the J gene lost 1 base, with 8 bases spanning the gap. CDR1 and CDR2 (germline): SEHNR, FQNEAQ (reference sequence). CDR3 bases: TGTGCCAGCAGCTCCCAGGTTTCCTACAATGAGCAGTTCTTC. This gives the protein CASSSQVSYNEQFF.

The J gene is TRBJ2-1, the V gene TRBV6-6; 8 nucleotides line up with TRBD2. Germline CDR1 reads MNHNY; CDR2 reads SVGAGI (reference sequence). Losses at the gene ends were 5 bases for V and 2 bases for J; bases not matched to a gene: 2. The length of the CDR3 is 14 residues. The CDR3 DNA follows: TGTGCCAGCAGTGGCGGGGGGACCTACAATGAGCAGTTCTTC. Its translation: CASSGGGTYNEQFF.

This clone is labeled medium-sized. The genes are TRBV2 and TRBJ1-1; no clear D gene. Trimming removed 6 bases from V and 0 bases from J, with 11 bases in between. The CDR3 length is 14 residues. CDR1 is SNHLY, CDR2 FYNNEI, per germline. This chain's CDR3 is CASSPTSLNTEAFF. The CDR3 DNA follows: TGTGCCAGCAGCCCAACCTCTTTGAACACTGAAGCTTTCTTT.

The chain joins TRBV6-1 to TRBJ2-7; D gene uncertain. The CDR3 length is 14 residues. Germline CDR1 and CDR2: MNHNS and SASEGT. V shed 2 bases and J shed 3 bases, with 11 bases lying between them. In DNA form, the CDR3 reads TGTGCCAGCAGTGAAAGAGTCCTCGGCTACGAGCAGTACTTC. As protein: CASSERVLGYEQYF.

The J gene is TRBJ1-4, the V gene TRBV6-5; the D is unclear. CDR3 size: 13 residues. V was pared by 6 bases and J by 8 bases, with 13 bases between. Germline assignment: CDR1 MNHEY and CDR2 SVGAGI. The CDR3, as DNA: TGTGCCAGCAGAACCCAACGACGAGAAAAACTGTTTTTT. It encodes CASRTQRREKLFF.

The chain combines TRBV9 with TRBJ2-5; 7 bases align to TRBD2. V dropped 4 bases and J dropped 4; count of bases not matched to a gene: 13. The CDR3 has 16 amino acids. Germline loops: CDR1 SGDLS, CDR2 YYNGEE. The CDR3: CASSPRLRGGVETQYF. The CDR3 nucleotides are TGTGCCAGCAGCCCGCGTCTAAGGGGAGGGGTAGAGACCCAGTACTTC.

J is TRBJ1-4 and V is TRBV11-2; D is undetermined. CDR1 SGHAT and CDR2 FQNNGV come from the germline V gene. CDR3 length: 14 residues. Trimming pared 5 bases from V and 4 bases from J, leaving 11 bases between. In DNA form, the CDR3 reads TGTGCCAGCAGCCTTACAGCCAATAATGAAAAACTGTTTTTT. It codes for CASSLTANNEKLFF.

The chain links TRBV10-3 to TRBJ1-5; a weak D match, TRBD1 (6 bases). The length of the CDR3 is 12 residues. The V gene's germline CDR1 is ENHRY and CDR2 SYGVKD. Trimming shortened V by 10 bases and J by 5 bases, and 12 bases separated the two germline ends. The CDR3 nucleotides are TGTGCCACCGCGACAGGTTATCAGCCCCAGCATTTT. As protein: CATATGYQPQHF.

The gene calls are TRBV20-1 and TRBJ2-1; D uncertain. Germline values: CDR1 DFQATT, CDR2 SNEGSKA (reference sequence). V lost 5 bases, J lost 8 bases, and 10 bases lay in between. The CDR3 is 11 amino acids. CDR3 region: CSARRNDEQFF. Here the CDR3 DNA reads TGCAGTGCTCGCAGGAACGATGAGCAGTTCTTC.

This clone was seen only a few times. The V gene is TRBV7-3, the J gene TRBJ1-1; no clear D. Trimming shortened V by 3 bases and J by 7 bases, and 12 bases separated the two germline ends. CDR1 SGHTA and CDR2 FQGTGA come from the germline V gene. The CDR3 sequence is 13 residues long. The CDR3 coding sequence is TGTGCCAGCAGCTTCAACCCAGGCCGTGAAGCTTTCTTT. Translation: CASSFNPGREAFF. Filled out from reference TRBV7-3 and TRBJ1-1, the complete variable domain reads GAGVSQTPSNKVTEKGKYVELRCDPISGHTALYWYRQSLGQGPEFLIYFQGTGAADDSGLPNDRFFAVRPEGSVSTLKIQRTERGDSAVYLCASSFNPGREAFFGQGTRLTVV.